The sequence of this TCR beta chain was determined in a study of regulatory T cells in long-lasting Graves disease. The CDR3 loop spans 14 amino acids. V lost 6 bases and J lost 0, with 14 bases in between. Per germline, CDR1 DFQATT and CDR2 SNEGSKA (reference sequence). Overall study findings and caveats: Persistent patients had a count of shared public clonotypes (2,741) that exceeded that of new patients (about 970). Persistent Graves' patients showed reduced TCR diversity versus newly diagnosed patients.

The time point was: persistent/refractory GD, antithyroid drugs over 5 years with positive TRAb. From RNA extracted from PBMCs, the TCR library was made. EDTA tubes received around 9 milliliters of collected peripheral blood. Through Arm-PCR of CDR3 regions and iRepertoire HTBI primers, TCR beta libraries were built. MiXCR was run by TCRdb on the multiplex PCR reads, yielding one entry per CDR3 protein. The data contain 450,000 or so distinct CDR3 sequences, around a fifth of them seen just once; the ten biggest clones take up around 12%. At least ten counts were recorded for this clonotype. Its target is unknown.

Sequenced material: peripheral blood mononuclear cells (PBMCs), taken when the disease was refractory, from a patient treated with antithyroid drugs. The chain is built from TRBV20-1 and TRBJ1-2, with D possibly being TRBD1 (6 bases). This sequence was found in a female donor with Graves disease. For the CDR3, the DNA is TGCAGTGCCCCGGGGGCAGCAACTAACTATGGCTACACCTTC. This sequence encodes CSAPGAATNYGYTF.